The 21 T cell receptor beta chains listed next were all sequenced from one sample in a study of cytomegalovirus exposure and HLA in healthy donors. With 60 Vbeta and 13 Jbeta primers, the PCR was carried out. The table came from immunoSEQ multiplex PCR; TCRdb's copy has only in-frame clones and leaves some out. The sample shows more than 50,000 clones, 75% to 80% of them seen only once. Sample: PBMCs. These receptors all come from a female donor in good health and CMV-seronegative.

The chain has TRBV6-5 and TRBJ2-5; 7 bases are a match to TRBD1. Germline-derived CDR1 and CDR2 are MNHEY and SVGAGI. CDR3 length: 15 amino acids. V lost 7 bases to trimming and J lost 5 bases; unmatched junction nucleotides: 13. This CDR3 reads CASKNTGARGETQYF. The CDR3 DNA follows: TGTGCCAGCAAAAATACAGGGGCCCGGGGTGAGACCCAGTACTTC.

V is TRBV5-1 and J is TRBJ1-3; 7 bases agree with TRBD1. The CDR3 loop spans 16 amino acids. From germline, CDR1 is SGHRS and CDR2 YFSETQ. Trimming cost V 0 bases and J 3 bases; bases outside gene matches: 6. The chain's CDR3 is CASSLGPTGDGNTIYF. The CDR3 DNA reads TGCGCCAGCAGCTTGGGGCCAACAGGGGATGGAAACACCATATATTTT.

This chain joins TRBV4-1 and TRBJ2-1; the match to TRBD2 covers 7 bases. With 3 bases clipped from V and 16 bases from J, the junction kept 9 bases outside the gene matches. The CDR3 spans 12 residues. CDR1 is MGHRA and CDR2 is YSYEKL in the germline V gene. The CDR3 nucleotides are TGCGCCAGCAGCCAGGGGGGGGACCACGTTTTCTTC. Its protein is CASSQGGDHVFF.

This chain uses TRBV9 with TRBJ1-6, with D possibly being TRBD1 (6 bases). The CDR3 loop spans 14 amino acids. Trimming took off 4 bases at V and 9 bases at J, with 14 bases between the two ends. The V gene's germline CDR1 is SGDLS and CDR2 YYNGEE. The CDR3 sequence is CASSPGTNVSPLHF. In DNA form, the CDR3 reads TGTGCCAGCAGCCCCGGGACAAATGTTTCACCCCTCCACTTT.

This sequence joins TRBV29-1 and TRBJ2-1, with 10 bases matching TRBD2. Germline CDR1 and CDR2: SQVTM and ANQGSEA. The CDR3 runs 14 residues. V lost 6 bases to trimming and J lost 8 bases; unmatched junction nucleotides: 10. The CDR3 sequence: CSVQRGGQGYEQFF. In nucleotides, the CDR3 is TGCAGCGTCCAGCGGGGGGGCCAGGGCTATGAGCAGTTCTTC.

This clone came up once. The genes are TRBV7-3 and TRBJ2-3; TRBD2 might be the D (7 bases). CDR3 length equals 14 residues. Germline V CDR1 and CDR2: SGHTA, FQGTGA. Trimming removed 5 bases from V and 2 bases from J, with 11 bases in between. The chain's CDR3 is CASSRGAITDTQYF. CDR3 nucleotides: TGTGCCAGCAGCCGGGGGGCTATCACAGATACGCAGTATTTT.

There are a few counts of this clone. V gene TRBV6-5 combines with J gene TRBJ1-5, with 8 bases identical to TRBD1. The V gene's germline CDR1 is MNHEY and CDR2 SVGAGI. Trimming at V came to 10 bases and at J to 1 base, leaving 6 bases not matched to a gene. The CDR3 is 14 amino acids. This chain's CDR3 is CATSGQGSNQPQHF. The CDR3 DNA reads as TGTGCCACTTCAGGACAGGGAAGCAATCAGCCCCAGCATTTT.

This chain uses TRBV4-2 with TRBJ2-1; 13 bases agree with TRBD2. Trimming at V came to 1 base and at J to 10 bases, leaving 4 bases not matched to a gene. The CDR3 runs to 15 residues. Germline-derived CDR1 and CDR2 are LGHNA and YNFKEQ. The CDR3: CASSQATSGGYEQFF. The CDR3 DNA follows: TGTGCCAGCAGCCAAGCGACTAGCGGGGGGTACGAGCAGTTCTTC.

The table lists this clone with a count of one. J is TRBJ1-2 and V is TRBV13; 12 bases map to TRBD1. The junction had 15 bases not matched to a gene; V was cut back by 4 bases and J by 6 bases. Per germline, CDR1 PRHDT and CDR2 FYEKMQ (reference sequence). The CDR3 is made up of 18 amino acids. CDR3 region: CASSSDPGQGAWGDGYTF. Written as DNA, the CDR3 is TGTGCCAGCAGCTCCGATCCGGGACAGGGGGCATGGGGGGATGGCTACACCTTC.

The rearrangement links TRBV18 to TRBJ1-1; 10 positions match TRBD1. Germline V gene sequence: CDR1 KGHSH, CDR2 LQKENI. The CDR3 loop spans 14 amino acids. The V gene end was trimmed by 4 bases and the J gene end by 8 bases; junction bases not matched to a gene: 7. The CDR3 DNA reads TGTGCCAGCTCACGGGGACAGGGGACGATCGAAGCTTTCTTT. It codes for CASSRGQGTIEAFF.

This chain joins TRBV28 and TRBJ2-5, with TRBD1 matching over 10 bases. This CDR3 comprises 15 residues. Germline assignment: CDR1 MDHEN and CDR2 SYDVKM. Trimming at V came to 2 bases and at J to 3 bases, leaving 3 bases not matched to a gene. CDR3 nucleotide sequence: TGTGCCAGCAGTTTACCGGGGACAGGGGAAGAGACCCAGTACTTC. Its translation: CASSLPGTGEETQYF.

This chain joins TRBV5-6 and TRBJ2-7, with a possible D match to TRBD2 (5 bases). The germline gives CDR1 SGHDT, CDR2 YYEEEE. The CDR3 totals 14 residues. Deletions cut 2 bases from V and 6 bases from J, with 15 bases between. CDR3 region: CASSLPAALSEQYF. The CDR3 region has the DNA TGTGCCAGCAGCTTACCAGCGGCCCTGTCCGAGCAGTACTTC.

The chain combines TRBV18 with TRBJ1-1; D is unclear. V was pared by 6 bases and J by 1 base, with 9 bases between. There are 13 residues in the CDR3. The germline gives CDR1 KGHSH, CDR2 LQKENI. The CDR3 DNA is TGTGCCAGCTCCCCTATCAAGAACACTGAAGCTTTCTTT. Amino acid sequence: CASSPIKNTEAFF.

This clone appeared a single time. The chain has TRBV6-6 and TRBJ1-1, with 9 bases that match TRBD1. The trim removed 7 bases at V and 6 bases at J, leaving 9 bases unmatched. The CDR3 spans 14 residues. In germline, CDR1 is MNHNY, CDR2 SVGAGI (reference sequence). CDR3 sequence: CASIYRGRYAEAFF. The CDR3 coding sequence is TGTGCCAGCATCTACAGGGGGCGTTACGCTGAAGCTTTCTTT.

In its sample, this clone was seen a few times. J is TRBJ2-7 and V is TRBV10-3; 8 nucleotides match TRBD1. Germline CDR1 ENHRY, CDR2 SYGVKD. This CDR3 is built from 16 residues. Unmatched junction bases numbered 7, after V lost 3 bases and J lost 0 bases. CDR3 loop: CAISDGGQGRSYEQYF. As DNA, the CDR3 is TGTGCCATCAGTGATGGAGGACAGGGTCGCTCCTACGAGCAGTACTTC.

The rearrangement uses TRBV7-9 and TRBJ1-1; D remains ambiguous. Germline CDR1 is SEHNR and CDR2 is FQNEAQ (reference sequence). Trimming took off 0 bases at V and 1 base at J, with 6 bases between the two ends. The CDR3 has 14 residues. The CDR3 reads CASSLAQANTEAFF. For the CDR3, the DNA is TGTGCCAGCAGCTTAGCTCAGGCGAACACTGAAGCTTTCTTT. Filled out from reference TRBV7-9 and TRBJ1-1, the complete variable domain reads DTGVSQNPRHKITKRGQNVTFRCDPISEHNRLYWYRQTLGQGPEFLTYFQNEAQLEKSRLLSDRFSAERPKGSFSTLEIQRTEQGDSAMYLCASSLAQANTEAFFGQGTRLTVV.

This clone was seen more than once but under ten times. This chain links TRBV10-3 with TRBJ2-1, with 8 bases matching TRBD1. Germline-derived CDR1 and CDR2 are ENHRY and SYGVKD. Trimming at V came to 3 bases and at J to 9 bases, leaving 7 bases not matched to a gene. There are 14 residues in the CDR3. The CDR3 DNA is TGTGCCATCAGTGATAACAGGGGGAGGAGTGAGCAGTTCTTC. It translates to CAISDNRGRSEQFF.

The J gene is TRBJ1-1, the V gene TRBV30, with D possibly being TRBD1 (6 bases). The ends were cut back, 8 bases at V and 0 bases at J, with 19 bases in the middle. This CDR3 spans 15 amino acids. From germline, CDR1 is GTSNPN and CDR2 SVGIG (reference sequence). CDR3 protein: CAAPAGGSLNTEAFF. The CDR3 coding sequence is TGTGCCGCCCCCGCGGGGGGCTCCCTGAACACTGAAGCTTTCTTT. The entire variable domain, with the rest obtained from reference TRBV30 and TRBJ1-1, is as follows: SQTIHQWPATLVQPVGSPLSLECTVEGTSNPNLYWYRQAAGRGLQLLFYSVGIGQISSEVPQNLSASRPQDRQFILSSKKLLLSDSGFYLCAAPAGGSLNTEAFFGQGTRLTVV.

The rearrangement uses TRBV19 and TRBJ1-5; a possible D gene is TRBD1 (5 bases). The CDR3 covers 14 residues. Germline assignment: CDR1 LNHDA and CDR2 SQIVND (reference sequence). V lost 6 bases and J 7 bases, leaving 16 bases between the germline ends. CDR3: CASSEAGGGQPQHF. The DNA for the CDR3 is TGTGCCAGTAGCGAGGCCGGGGGAGGCCAGCCCCAGCATTTT. Supplemented by reference TRBV19 and TRBJ1-5, the full variable domain reads DGGITQSPKYLFRKEGQNVTLSCEQNLNHDAMYWYRQDPGQGLRLIYYSQIVNDFQKGDIAEGYSVSREKKESFPLTVTSAQKNPTAFYLCASSEAGGGQPQHFGDGTRLSIL.

This chain connects TRBV29-1 to TRBJ2-5, with TRBD1 identical over 12 bases. The J call may be in error: the DNA end matches TRBJ2-7 better. The CDR3 has 14 residues. From germline, CDR1 is SQVTM and CDR2 ANQGSEA. CDR3 protein: CSVEGQGAIYEQYF. DNA of the CDR3: TGCAGCGTTGAGGGACAGGGGGCAATCTACGAGCAGTACTTC.

This clone was observed a handful of times. This chain links TRBV7-3 with TRBJ1-1, with no clear D. Germline CDR1 reads SGHTA; CDR2 reads FQGTGA. Trimming pared 1 base from V and 1 base from J, leaving 7 bases between. The CDR3 runs 14 residues. The CDR3 DNA is TGTGCCAGCAGCTTAAACCCGGGGAACACTGAAGCTTTCTTT. Translation: CASSLNPGNTEAFF.